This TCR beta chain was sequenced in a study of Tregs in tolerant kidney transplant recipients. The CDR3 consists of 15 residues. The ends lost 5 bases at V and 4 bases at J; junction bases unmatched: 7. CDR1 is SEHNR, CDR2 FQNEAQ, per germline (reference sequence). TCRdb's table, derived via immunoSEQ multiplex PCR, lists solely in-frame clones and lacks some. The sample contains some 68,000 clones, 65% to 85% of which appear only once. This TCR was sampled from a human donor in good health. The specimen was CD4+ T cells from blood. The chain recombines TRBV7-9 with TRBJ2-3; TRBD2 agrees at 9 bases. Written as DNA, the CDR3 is TGTGCCAGCAGCCGTACTAGCGGGCTTTCAGATACGCAGTATTTT. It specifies CASSRTSGLSDTQYF.